The 24 T cell receptor beta chains presented below share a single source sample, sequenced in a study of blood T cell repertoires in COVID-19. Profiled with immunoSEQ multiplex PCR; TCRdb holds only in-frame clones, not every one. Found here are about 35,000 clones, roughly four fifths of them singletons; the top ten hold around 41%. Sequencing was done on a sample of peripheral blood. The receptor set was obtained from a man older than 75 with active or convalescent COVID-19.

The gene calls are TRBV2 and TRBJ2-5, with 11 nucleotides matching TRBD2. CDR3 length: 15 residues. CDR1 is SNHLY and CDR2 is FYNNEI in the germline V gene. Unmatched junction bases numbered 7, after V lost 6 bases and J lost 4 bases. Here the CDR3 DNA reads TGTGCCAGCAGCTCTAGCGGGAGGAGGCGAGAGACCCAGTACTTC. Its protein is CASSSSGRRRETQYF.

This clone was detected only once. The V gene is TRBV11-2, the J gene TRBJ2-2; D call uncertain. With 2 bases removed from V and 4 bases from J, the gap between germline ends came to 11 bases. CDR3 length equals 15 residues. The germline gives CDR1 SGHAT, CDR2 FQNNGV. The CDR3: CASSLKGAGTGELFF. The CDR3 DNA reads TGTGCCAGCAGCTTAAAAGGAGCCGGCACCGGGGAGCTGTTTTTT.

CDR3 amino acids: CASSATGTMNTGELFF. CDR3 DNA sequence: TGTGCCAGTAGTGCCACCGGGACAATGAACACCGGGGAGCTGTTTTTT. This chain links TRBV19 with TRBJ2-2; weak D call: TRBD1 (6 bases). CDR1 and CDR2 (germline): LNHDA, SQIVND (reference sequence). V was clipped by 5 bases and J by 1 base, with 14 bases between them. This CDR3 has 16 residues.

This rearrangement joins TRBV11-2 to TRBJ2-1; 7 bases match TRBD1. V lost 5 bases and J lost 7; bases outside the gene matches: 11. This CDR3 spans 15 amino acids. The germline gives CDR1 SGHAT, CDR2 FQNNGV. The CDR3 nucleotides are TGTGCCAGCAGCAGCACAGGGGCGGTTATGAATGAGCAGTTCTTC. Residues: CASSSTGAVMNEQFF.

The chain combines TRBV24-1 with TRBJ2-7, with a weak D call TRBD1 (7 bases). The V and J ends lost 3 bases and 1 base respectively, with 12 bases between them. The CDR3 loop spans 15 amino acids. Germline V CDR1 and CDR2: KGHDR, SFDVKD. The CDR3 is CATSDPQGGSYEQYF. CDR3 coding DNA: TGTGCCACCAGTGATCCCCAGGGGGGTTCCTACGAGCAGTACTTC.

The gene calls are TRBV7-9 and TRBJ2-1; D gene ambiguous. The germline V and J ends were trimmed by 3 bases and 6 bases, with 6 bases remaining between them. CDR1 is SEHNR, CDR2 FQNEAQ, per germline (reference sequence). This CDR3 spans 12 amino acids. The DNA of the CDR3 is TGTGCCAGCAGCTTGGCCCTCAATGAGCAGTTCTTC. Translation: CASSLALNEQFF.

The chain carries TRBV19 and TRBJ1-4; 9 bases map to TRBD1. The V gene's germline CDR1 is LNHDA and CDR2 SQIVND (reference sequence). V lost 6 bases and J lost 7; bases outside the gene matches: 9. The CDR3 contains 15 residues. In nucleotides, the CDR3 is TGTGCCAGTAGAAGCACAGGGGGCGAGAGTGAAAAACTGTTTTTT. This translates into CASRSTGGESEKLFF.

The chain combines TRBV2 with TRBJ2-1; D may be TRBD2 (5 bases). Between the trimmed V and J ends, which lost 4 bases and 8 bases, there was a span of 12 bases. The CDR3 has 13 amino acids. CDR1 is SNHLY, CDR2 FYNNEI, per germline. The CDR3 region is CASSGVLGDEQFF. In nucleotides, the CDR3 is TGTGCCAGCAGTGGAGTGCTGGGAGATGAGCAGTTCTTC.

This chain uses TRBV27 with TRBJ2-4; 7 nucleotides match TRBD2. Germline trimming cut 0 bases from V and 7 bases from J; bases unmatched to any gene: 3. CDR3 length equals 14 residues. Per the germline V gene, CDR1 is MNHEY and CDR2 is SMNVEV (reference sequence). The CDR3 DNA reads TGTGCCAGCAGTTTATCGCGGGGGTCGAACATTCAGTACTTC. Amino acid sequence: CASSLSRGSNIQYF.

This clone has a handful of counts. The rearrangement uses TRBV7-2 and TRBJ2-7; the match to TRBD1 covers 10 bases. Germline CDR1 SGHTA, CDR2 FQGNSA. The CDR3 covers 15 residues. V was clipped by 8 bases and J by 3 bases; unmatched bases: 10. CDR3 sequence reads: CASSIPRTGGYEQYF. The CDR3 nucleotides read TGTGCCAGCTCAATTCCCAGGACAGGGGGCTACGAGCAGTACTTC.

The CDR3: CASSFPRNYGYTF. The CDR3 DNA sequence: TGTGCCAGCAGTTTTCCCAGGAACTATGGCTACACCTTC. The chain uses TRBV28 and TRBJ1-2; the D is unclear. Trimming shortened V by 3 bases and J by 2 bases, and 7 bases separated the two germline ends. The CDR3 has 13 residues. CDR1 is MDHEN and CDR2 is SYDVKM in the germline V gene.

The chain carries TRBV27 and TRBJ2-7; tentative D call: TRBD1 (6 bases). The CDR3 contains 13 residues. V lost 3 bases to trimming and J lost 2 bases, with 8 bases between them. CDR1 is MNHEY and CDR2 is SMNVEV in the germline V gene (reference sequence). CDR3 DNA: TGTGCCAGCAGTTTTGAGGGGGCCTACGAGCAGTACTTC. Its protein product is CASSFEGAYEQYF.

CDR3 coding DNA: TGTGCCAGCAGTTTATACGGGTCCAATCAGCCCCAGCATTTT. It yields the protein CASSLYGSNQPQHF. The V gene is TRBV27, the J gene TRBJ1-5; the D is unclear. CDR3 length equals 14 residues. V gave up 1 base and J gave up 3 bases, with 7 bases separating them. CDR1 MNHEY and CDR2 SMNVEV come from the germline V gene (reference sequence).

The V call is TRBV7-9, the J call TRBJ1-5; D may be TRBD1 (5 bases). This CDR3 has 13 amino acids. Germline V gene sequence: CDR1 SEHNR, CDR2 FQNEAQ (reference sequence). Trimming left V 8 bases short and J 1 base short, with 9 bases between. The CDR3 region is CASARGSNQPQHF. DNA for the CDR3: TGTGCCAGCGCCCGGGGGAGCAATCAGCCCCAGCATTTT.

The chain couples TRBV7-9 to TRBJ2-7; 13 bases agree with TRBD2. This CDR3 is built from 15 residues. V lost 3 bases and J lost 5; bases outside the gene matches: 4. Germline CDR1 is SEHNR and CDR2 is FQNEAQ (reference sequence). The CDR3 DNA sequence: TGTGCCAGCAGCTTGACTAGCGGGAGGTACAACGAGCAGTACTTC. As protein: CASSLTSGRYNEQYF. Combining the CDR3 with reference TRBV7-9 and TRBJ2-7 gives the whole variable domain DTGVSQNPRHKITKRGQNVTFRCDPISEHNRLYWYRQTLGQGPEFLTYFQNEAQLEKSRLLSDRFSAERPKGSFSTLEIQRTEQGDSAMYLCASSLTSGRYNEQYFGPGTRLTVT.

The J gene is TRBJ2-7, the V gene TRBV19; TRBD1 aligns across 9 bases. Germline CDR1 and CDR2: LNHDA and SQIVND (reference sequence). The CDR3 consists of 15 residues. Unmatched junction bases numbered 5, after V lost 5 bases and J lost 0 bases. The CDR3 reads CASSGRDRASYEQYF. The CDR3 coding sequence is TGTGCCAGTAGTGGCCGGGACAGGGCCTCCTACGAGCAGTACTTC.

The V call is TRBV28, the J call TRBJ1-2, with 8 bases aligning to TRBD1. Germline V gene sequence: CDR1 MDHEN, CDR2 SYDVKM. This CDR3 region has 21 residues. V was clipped by 8 bases and J by 2 bases; unmatched bases: 28. The CDR3 loop is CASLGQGHYRISPEANYGYTF. The CDR3 DNA follows: TGTGCCAGCCTTGGACAGGGACATTACCGAATATCCCCCGAAGCGAACTATGGCTACACCTTC.

The chain is built from TRBV7-3 and TRBJ2-5; 10 bases match TRBD2. CDR3 length: 15 amino acids. Germline CDR1 and CDR2: SGHTA and FQGTGA. Trimming removed 2 bases from V and 5 bases from J; junction bases left unmatched: 5. The CDR3 is CASSLLGLASETQYF. CDR3 nucleotide sequence: TGTGCCAGCAGCTTACTGGGACTAGCGTCGGAGACCCAGTACTTC.

This chain connects TRBV7-9 to TRBJ2-5; 12 nucleotides line up with TRBD2. The CDR3 extends over 18 amino acids. Germline CDR1 is SEHNR and CDR2 is FQNEAQ (reference sequence). The trim removed 3 bases at V and 3 bases at J, leaving 11 bases unmatched. As DNA, the CDR3 is TGTGCCAGCAGCTTCCCCCTAGCGGGAGGGCCCGGGAAAGAGACCCAGTACTTC. Translation: CASSFPLAGGPGKETQYF.

The chain uses TRBV5-1 and TRBJ2-1, with 7 bases matching TRBD2. Trimming at V came to 0 bases and at J to 3 bases, leaving 6 bases not matched to a gene. CDR3 length: 16 residues. The V gene's germline CDR1 is SGHRS and CDR2 YFSETQ. This chain's CDR3 is CASSLEAGFNYNEQFF. The CDR3 DNA reads TGCGCCAGCAGCTTGGAAGCGGGATTTAACTACAATGAGCAGTTCTTC.

V usage is TRBV6-2 or TRBV6-3 and J usage is TRBJ2-7, with D unclear. Germline V gene sequence: CDR1 MNHEY, CDR2 SVGEGT. V dropped 2 bases and J dropped 3 bases, with 8 bases sitting between them. This CDR3 region has 13 residues. CDR3 residues: CASSYEMSYEQYF. DNA of the CDR3: TGTGCCAGCAGTTACGAAATGAGCTACGAGCAGTACTTC.

This chain connects TRBV6-1 to TRBJ2-7, with D tentatively TRBD1 (5 bases). The CDR3 sequence is 13 residues long. Germline V lookup: CDR1 MNHNS, CDR2 SASEGT. V was trimmed by 1 base and J by 2 bases, leaving 6 bases between them. In DNA, the CDR3 is TGTGCCAGCAGTGAAGGGGGCCCCTACGAGCAGTACTTC. Translated: CASSEGGPYEQYF.

CDR3: CATSDGSYEQYF. CDR3 coding DNA: TGTGCCACCAGTGACGGCTCCTACGAGCAGTACTTC. The J gene is TRBJ2-7, the V gene TRBV24-1; no definite D call. Germline loops: CDR1 KGHDR, CDR2 SFDVKD. With 4 bases removed from V and 0 bases from J, the gap between germline ends came to 3 bases. This CDR3 spans 12 amino acids.

V is TRBV5-1 and J is TRBJ2-7, with D possibly TRBD1 on 5 matching bases. V was trimmed by 0 bases and J by 4 bases, leaving 11 bases between them. Germline V gives CDR1 SGHRS, CDR2 YFSETQ. CDR3 length: 14 amino acids. The CDR3: CASSLGWGVYEQYF. CDR3 nucleotides: TGCGCCAGCAGCTTGGGGTGGGGCGTGTACGAGCAGTACTTC. Looking up the rest from reference TRBV5-1 and TRBJ2-7 gives the full variable domain: KAGVTQTPRYLIKTRGQQVTLSCSPISGHRSVSWYQQTPGQGLQFLFEYFSETQRNKGNFPGRFSGRQFSNSRSEMNVSTLELGDSALYLCASSLGWGVYEQYFGPGTRLTVT.